Sequencing of this TCR beta chain was carried out in a study of shared clonotypes between healthy human individuals. Trimming stripped 5 bases from V and 5 bases from J, with 19 bases between. Germline V gene sequence: CDR1 SGHVS, CDR2 FQNEAQ. The CDR3 has 15 residues. Sequencing used immunoSEQ multiplex PCR; TCRdb keeps in-frame clones, though not all of them. The table lists 2.5 million or so clones, 90% to 95% of them singletons, with over 0.12% in the top ten. V usage is TRBV7-8 and J usage is TRBJ2-7; TRBD2 might be the D (6 bases). This clonotype was obtained from a man aged 18 to 29 in good health. Sequenced material: naive CD4+ T cells sorted from blood. Subset specified: CD45RA+ positively selected. For the CDR3, the DNA is TGTGCCAGCAGCCCCGCGGGGCGATCGGGGAACGAGCAGTACTTC. Amino acids: CASSPAGRSGNEQYF. Drawing the rest from reference TRBV7-8 and TRBJ2-7, the complete variable domain is GAGVSQSPRYKVAKRGQDVALRCDPISGHVSLFWYQQALGQGPEFLTYFQNEAQLDKSGLPSDRFFAERPEGSVSTLKIQRTQQEDSAVYLCASSPAGRSGNEQYFGPGTRLTVT.